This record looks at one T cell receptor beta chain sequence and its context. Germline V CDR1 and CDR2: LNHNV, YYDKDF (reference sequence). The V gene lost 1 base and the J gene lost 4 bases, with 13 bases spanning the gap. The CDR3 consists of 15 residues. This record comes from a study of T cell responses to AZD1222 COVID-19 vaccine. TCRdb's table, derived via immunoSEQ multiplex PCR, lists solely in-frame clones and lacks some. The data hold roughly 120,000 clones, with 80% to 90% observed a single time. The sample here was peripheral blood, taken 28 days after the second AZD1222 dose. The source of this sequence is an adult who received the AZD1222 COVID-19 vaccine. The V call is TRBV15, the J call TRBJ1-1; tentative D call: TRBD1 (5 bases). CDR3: CATSRVLAGITEAFF. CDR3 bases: TGTGCCACCAGCAGAGTTCTGGCAGGGATCACTGAAGCTTTCTTT.